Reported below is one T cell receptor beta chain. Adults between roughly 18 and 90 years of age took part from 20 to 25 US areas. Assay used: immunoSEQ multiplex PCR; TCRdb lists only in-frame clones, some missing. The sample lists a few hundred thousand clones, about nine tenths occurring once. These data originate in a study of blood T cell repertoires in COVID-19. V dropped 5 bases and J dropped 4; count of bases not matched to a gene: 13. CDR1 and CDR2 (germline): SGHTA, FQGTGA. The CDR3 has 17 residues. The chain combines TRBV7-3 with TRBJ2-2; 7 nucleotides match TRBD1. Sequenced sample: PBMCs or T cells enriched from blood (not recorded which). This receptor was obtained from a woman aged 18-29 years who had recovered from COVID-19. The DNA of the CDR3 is TGTGCCAGCAGCCAGACAGGGATCGTCTCGGGCACCGGGGAGCTGTTTTTT. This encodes CASSQTGIVSGTGELFF.